This TCR beta chain stems from a study of regulatory T cells in long-lasting Graves disease. Study information: Over 5 years of antithyroid drugs plus positive TSH receptor antibodies defined persistent Graves' disease. Study-level results: Examination was confined to peripheral blood, excluding thyroid tissue. Preferential use of TRBV28, TRBJ1-2 and TRBJ2-5 was seen in persistent disease.

The germline V gene encodes CDR1 SGHRS and CDR2 YFSETQ. The ends were cut back, 1 base at V and 4 bases at J, with 9 bases in the middle. This CDR3 is built from 13 residues. For TCR beta, libraries came from iRepertoire HTBI primers and Arm-PCR of CDR3 regions. TCRdb fed the multiplex PCR reads into MiXCR, producing one record per CDR3 protein. The sample records around 340,000 distinct CDR3 sequences, roughly 21% being singletons. There are a few counts of this clonotype. Its target is unknown. The time point here: persistent/refractory GD, antithyroid drugs over 5 years with positive TRAb. After RNA was extracted from PBMCs, the TCR library was made from it.

This sequence was found in a female donor with Graves disease. This chain connects TRBV5-1 to TRBJ2-7; perhaps D is TRBD1 or TRBD2 (5 bases each). Material: peripheral blood mononuclear cells (PBMCs), obtained when the disease was refractory, from a patient treated with antithyroid drugs. CDR3 sequence reads: CASSLLRGYEQYF. The CDR3 DNA reads TGCGCCAGCAGCTTGCTGAGGGGTTACGAGCAGTACTTC.